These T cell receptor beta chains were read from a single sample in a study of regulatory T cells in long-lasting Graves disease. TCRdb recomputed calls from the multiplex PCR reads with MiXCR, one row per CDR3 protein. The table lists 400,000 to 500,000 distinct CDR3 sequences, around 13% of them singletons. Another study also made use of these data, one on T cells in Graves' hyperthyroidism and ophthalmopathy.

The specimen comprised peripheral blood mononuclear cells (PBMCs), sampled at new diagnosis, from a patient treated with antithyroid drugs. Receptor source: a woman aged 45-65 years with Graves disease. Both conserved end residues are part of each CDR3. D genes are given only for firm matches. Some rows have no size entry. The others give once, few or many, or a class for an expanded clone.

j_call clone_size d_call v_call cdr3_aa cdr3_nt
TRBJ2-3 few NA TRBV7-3 CASSFSGFSTDTQYF TGTGCCAGCAGCTTTTCAGGGTTTAGCACAGATACGCAGTATTTT
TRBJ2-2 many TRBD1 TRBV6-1 CASRKAGTGTSGELFF TGTGCCAGCAGGAAAGCGGGGACAGGGACGTCCGGGGAGCTGTTTTTT
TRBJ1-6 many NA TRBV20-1 CSAPDGGIGSPLHF TGCAGTGCGCCGGACGGAGGGATAGGTTCACCCCTCCACTTT
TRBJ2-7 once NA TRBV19 CASSIARGLLTYEQYF TGTGCCAGTAGTATTGCCCGCGGCCTTCTCACCTACGAGCAGTACTTC
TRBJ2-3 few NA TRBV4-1 CASSQDGAVGAPEADF TGCGCCAGCAGCCAAGATGGAGCGGTTGGGGCACCGGAGGCGGATTTT
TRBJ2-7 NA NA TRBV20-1 CSARDGSRSRLYEQYF TGCAGTGCTAGAGATGGCTCTCGAAGCAGATTATACGAGCAGTACTTC
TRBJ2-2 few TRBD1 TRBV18 CASSPPGQGSGELFF TGTGCCAGCTCACCACCGGGACAGGGATCCGGGGAGCTGTTTTTT
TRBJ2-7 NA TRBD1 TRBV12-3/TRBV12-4 CASSLARTGGPYEQYF TGTGCCAGCAGTTTAGCGAGGACAGGGGGCCCCTACGAGCAGTACTTC
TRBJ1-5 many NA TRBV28 CASRVIGANSNQPQHF TGTGCCAGCAGGGTGATTGGCGCTAATAGCAATCAGCCCCAGCATTTT
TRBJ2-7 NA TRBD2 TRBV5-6 CASSSREGILGEQYF TGTGCCAGCAGCTCAAGGGAGGGTATATTGGGCGAGCAGTACTTC
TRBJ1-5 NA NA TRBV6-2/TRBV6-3 CASSELGTGGQPQHF TGTGCCAGCAGTGAATTAGGCACCGGGGGTCAGCCCCAGCATTTT
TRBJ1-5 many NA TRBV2 CASSGQAEDQPQHF TGTGCCAGCAGTGGGCAGGCAGAGGATCAGCCCCAGCATTTT
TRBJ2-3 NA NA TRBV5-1 CASSSYRKSTDTQYF TGCGCCAGCAGCTCTTACCGAAAATCCACAGATACGCAGTATTTT
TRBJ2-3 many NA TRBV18 CASSPPGGSTDTQYF TGTGCCAGCTCACCACCGGGGGGTAGCACAGATACGCAGTATTTT
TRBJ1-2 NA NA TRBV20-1 CSASYQDSLPNYGYTF TGCAGTGCTAGTTACCAGGACAGCCTTCCTAACTATGGCTACACCTTC
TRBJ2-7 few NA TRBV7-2 CASSSPGTGSYEQYF TGTGCCAGCAGCTCCCCCGGGACTGGATCCTACGAGCAGTACTTC
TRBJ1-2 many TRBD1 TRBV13 CASSLDREDGYTF TGTGCCAGCAGCTTGGACAGGGAGGACGGCTACACCTTC
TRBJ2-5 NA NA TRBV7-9 CASSLVGTDLQETQYF TGTGCCAGCAGCTTAGTAGGAACAGACCTACAAGAGACCCAGTACTTC